This TCR beta chain came from a study of glioma-infiltrating T cells after dendritic cell vaccination. Across the whole study: Autologous tumor lysate was loaded overnight onto monocyte-derived dendritic cells grown approximately seven days with IL-4 and GM-CSF. General study points: Only a small number of patients had complete blood and tumor samples.

Using immunoSEQ multiplex PCR, the repertoire was profiled, and TCRdb retains in-frame clones only, with some absent. The sample lists 75,000 to 100,000 clones, about 79% occurring once. To note about this clone: Antigen unknown.

CDR1 is MNHEY, CDR2 SMNVEV, per germline (reference sequence). Trimming took 1 base from V and 4 from J; bases not matched to a gene: 4. CDR3 length: 16 residues. The rearrangement joins TRBV27 to TRBJ2-1; 10 nucleotides match TRBD2. The sample consisted of blood, taken before dendritic cell vaccination. The clonotype originates from a human donor with glioblastoma. The CDR3 DNA reads TGTGCCAGCAGTTTATTCGGACTAGCGGCTTACAATGAGCAGTTCTTC. This sequence encodes CASSLFGLAAYNEQFF.